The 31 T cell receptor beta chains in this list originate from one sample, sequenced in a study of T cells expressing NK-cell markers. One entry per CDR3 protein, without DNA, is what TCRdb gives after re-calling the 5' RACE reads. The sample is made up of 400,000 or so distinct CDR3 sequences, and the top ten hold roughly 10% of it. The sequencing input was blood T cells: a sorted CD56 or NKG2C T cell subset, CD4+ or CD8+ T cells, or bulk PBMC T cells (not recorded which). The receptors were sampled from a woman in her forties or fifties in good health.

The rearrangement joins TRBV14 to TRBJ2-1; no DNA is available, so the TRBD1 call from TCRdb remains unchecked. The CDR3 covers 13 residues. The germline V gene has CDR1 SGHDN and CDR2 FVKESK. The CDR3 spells CASSRQGYNEQFF. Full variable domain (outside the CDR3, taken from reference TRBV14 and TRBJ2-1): EAGVTQFPSHSVIEKGQTVTLRCDPISGHDNLYWYRRVMGKEIKFLLHFVKESKQDESGMPNNRFLAERTGGTYSTLKVQPAELEDSGVYFCASSRQGYNEQFFGPGTRLTVL.

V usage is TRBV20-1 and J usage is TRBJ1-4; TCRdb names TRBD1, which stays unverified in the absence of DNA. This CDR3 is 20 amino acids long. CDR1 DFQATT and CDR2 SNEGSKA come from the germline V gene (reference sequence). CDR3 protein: CSAGATDEKLFFGSGAELFF.

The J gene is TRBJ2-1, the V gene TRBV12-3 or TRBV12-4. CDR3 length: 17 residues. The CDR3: CASSPAAQRSIYNEQFF.

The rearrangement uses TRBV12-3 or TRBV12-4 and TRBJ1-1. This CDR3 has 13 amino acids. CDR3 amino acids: CASTGIGGTEAFF.

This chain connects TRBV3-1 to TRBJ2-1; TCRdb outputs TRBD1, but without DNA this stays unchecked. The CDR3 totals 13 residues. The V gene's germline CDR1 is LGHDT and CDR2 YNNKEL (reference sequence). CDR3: CASSQGRPSWQFF.

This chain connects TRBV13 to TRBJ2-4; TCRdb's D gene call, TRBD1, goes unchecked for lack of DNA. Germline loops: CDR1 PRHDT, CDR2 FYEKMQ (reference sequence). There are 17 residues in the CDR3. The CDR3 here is CASSLWRQGRYKNIQYF.

The CDR3 sequence: CASSFLSRSTGELFF. The chain combines TRBV12-3 or TRBV12-4 with TRBJ2-2; there is no DNA to check the TCRdb D call of TRBD2. The CDR3 runs to 15 residues.

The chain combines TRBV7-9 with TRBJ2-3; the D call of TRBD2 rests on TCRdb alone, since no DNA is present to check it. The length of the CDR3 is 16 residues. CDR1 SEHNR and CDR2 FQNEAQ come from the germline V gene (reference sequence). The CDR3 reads CASSKMGLAATDTQYF.

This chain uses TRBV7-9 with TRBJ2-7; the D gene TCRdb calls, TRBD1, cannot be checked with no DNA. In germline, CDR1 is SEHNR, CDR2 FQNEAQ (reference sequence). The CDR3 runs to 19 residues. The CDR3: CASSPTPIGSYDRLYEQYF.

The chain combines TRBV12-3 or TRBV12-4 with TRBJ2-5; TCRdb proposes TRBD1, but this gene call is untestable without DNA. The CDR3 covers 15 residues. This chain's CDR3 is CASRGPRDSQETQYF.

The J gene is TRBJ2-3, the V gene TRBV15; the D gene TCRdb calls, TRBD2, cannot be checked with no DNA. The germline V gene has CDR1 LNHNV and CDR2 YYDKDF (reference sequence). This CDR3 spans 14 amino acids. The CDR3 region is CATSTGSFQDTQYF.

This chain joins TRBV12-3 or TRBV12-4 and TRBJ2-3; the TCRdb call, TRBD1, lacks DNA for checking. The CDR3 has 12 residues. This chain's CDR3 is CASSPRGDTQYF.

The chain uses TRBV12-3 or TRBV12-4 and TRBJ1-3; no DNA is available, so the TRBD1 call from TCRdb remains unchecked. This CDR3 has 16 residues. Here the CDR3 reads CASSLRERSSGNTIYF.

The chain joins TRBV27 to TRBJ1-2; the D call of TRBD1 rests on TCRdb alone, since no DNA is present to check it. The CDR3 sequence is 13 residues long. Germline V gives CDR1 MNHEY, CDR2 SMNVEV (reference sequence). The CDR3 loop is CASSSSGGLGYTF.

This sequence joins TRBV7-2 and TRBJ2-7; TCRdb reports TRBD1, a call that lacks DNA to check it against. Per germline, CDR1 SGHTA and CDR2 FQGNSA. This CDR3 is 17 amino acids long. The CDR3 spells CASSLVVDRFATYEQYF.

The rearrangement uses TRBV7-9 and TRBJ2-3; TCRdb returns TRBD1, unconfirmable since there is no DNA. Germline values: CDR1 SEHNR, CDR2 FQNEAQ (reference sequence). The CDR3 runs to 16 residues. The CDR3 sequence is CASSIDDRAGTDTQYF.

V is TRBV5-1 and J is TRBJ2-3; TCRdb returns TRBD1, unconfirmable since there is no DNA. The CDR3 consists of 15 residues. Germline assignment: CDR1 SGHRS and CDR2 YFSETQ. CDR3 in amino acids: CASSLEGQVGATQYF.

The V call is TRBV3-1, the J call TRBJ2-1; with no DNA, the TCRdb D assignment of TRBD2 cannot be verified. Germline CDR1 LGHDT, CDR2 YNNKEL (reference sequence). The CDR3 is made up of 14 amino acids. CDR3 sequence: CASSHSSGKDEQFF.

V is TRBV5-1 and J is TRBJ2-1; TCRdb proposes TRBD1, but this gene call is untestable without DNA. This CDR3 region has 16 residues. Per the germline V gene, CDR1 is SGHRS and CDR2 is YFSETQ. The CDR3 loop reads CASSLSGRGPNNEQFF.

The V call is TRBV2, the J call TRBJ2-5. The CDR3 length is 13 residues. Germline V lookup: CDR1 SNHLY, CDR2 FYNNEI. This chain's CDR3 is CASSYGVQETQYF.

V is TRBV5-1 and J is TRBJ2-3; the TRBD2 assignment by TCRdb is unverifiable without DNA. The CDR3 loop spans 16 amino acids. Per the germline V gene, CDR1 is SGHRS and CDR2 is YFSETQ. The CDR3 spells CASSLLQQGRTDTQYF.

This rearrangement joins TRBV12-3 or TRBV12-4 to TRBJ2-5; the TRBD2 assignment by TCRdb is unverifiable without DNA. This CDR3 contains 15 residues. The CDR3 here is CASTASGRAGETQYF.

CDR3 in amino acids: CASSSDRGPGRRSNEQFF. The gene calls are TRBV5-1 and TRBJ2-1; TCRdb lists TRBD1, though no DNA is available to test this call. Germline V gene sequence: CDR1 SGHRS, CDR2 YFSETQ. This CDR3 is built from 18 residues.

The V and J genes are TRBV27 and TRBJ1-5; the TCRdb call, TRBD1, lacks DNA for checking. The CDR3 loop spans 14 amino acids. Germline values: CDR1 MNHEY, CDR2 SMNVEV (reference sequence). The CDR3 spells CASSLRQGGQPQHF.

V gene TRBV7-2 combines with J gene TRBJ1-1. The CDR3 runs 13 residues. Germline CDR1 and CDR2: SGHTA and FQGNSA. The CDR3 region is CASSLSGPREAFF.

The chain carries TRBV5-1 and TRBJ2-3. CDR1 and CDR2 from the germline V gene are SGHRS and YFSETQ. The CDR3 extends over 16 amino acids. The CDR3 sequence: CASSLEHNLGTDTQYF.

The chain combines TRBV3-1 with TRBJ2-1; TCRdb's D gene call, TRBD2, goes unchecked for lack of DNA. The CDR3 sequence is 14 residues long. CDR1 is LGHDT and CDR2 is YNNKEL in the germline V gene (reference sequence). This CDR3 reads CASKLASSYNEQFF.

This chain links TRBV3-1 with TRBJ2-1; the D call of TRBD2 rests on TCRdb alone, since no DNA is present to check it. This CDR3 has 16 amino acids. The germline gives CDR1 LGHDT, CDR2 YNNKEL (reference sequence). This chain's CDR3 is CASSRPGLAGVGEQFF.

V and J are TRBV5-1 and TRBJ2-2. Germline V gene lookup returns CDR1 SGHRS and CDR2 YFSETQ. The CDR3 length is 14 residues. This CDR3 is CASSLVSGTGELFF.

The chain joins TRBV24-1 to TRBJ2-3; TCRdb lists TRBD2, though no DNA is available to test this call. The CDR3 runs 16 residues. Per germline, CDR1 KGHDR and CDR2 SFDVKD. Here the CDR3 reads CATSDKTGTAGDTQYF.

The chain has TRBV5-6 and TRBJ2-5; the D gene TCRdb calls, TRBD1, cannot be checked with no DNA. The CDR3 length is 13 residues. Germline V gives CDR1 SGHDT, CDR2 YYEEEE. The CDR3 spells CASSGGGRVTQYF.